This T cell receptor beta chain was captured in a study of OX40 agonist ivuxolimab in advanced cancers. Study-wide context: Patients enrolled in dose escalation were diagnosed with hepatocellular carcinoma, melanoma, renal cell or head and neck cancer. Broader study findings: Expanded clones were, on average, more numerous among CD8+ T cells than CD4+.

This clone was detected only a few times. Antigen: not known. The table came from immunoSEQ multiplex PCR; TCRdb's copy has only in-frame clones and leaves some out. Of about 84,000 clones in the sample, more than 80% were seen once. Germline V gene lookup returns CDR1 SGHDT and CDR2 YYEEEE. This CDR3 has 14 residues. V lost 4 bases and J lost 8; bases outside the gene matches: 6. This chain joins TRBV5-6 and TRBJ1-3, with TRBD1 matching over 10 bases. The receptor was isolated from an adult with an advanced solid tumor such as melanoma, head and neck, liver or kidney cancer. The starting material was CD4+ or CD8+ T cells sorted from blood, obtained in a trial of the OX40 agonist ivuxolimab. CDR3 region: CASSPGQGRDTIYF. The CDR3 DNA is TGTGCCAGCAGCCCGGGACAGGGGCGTGACACCATATATTTT.